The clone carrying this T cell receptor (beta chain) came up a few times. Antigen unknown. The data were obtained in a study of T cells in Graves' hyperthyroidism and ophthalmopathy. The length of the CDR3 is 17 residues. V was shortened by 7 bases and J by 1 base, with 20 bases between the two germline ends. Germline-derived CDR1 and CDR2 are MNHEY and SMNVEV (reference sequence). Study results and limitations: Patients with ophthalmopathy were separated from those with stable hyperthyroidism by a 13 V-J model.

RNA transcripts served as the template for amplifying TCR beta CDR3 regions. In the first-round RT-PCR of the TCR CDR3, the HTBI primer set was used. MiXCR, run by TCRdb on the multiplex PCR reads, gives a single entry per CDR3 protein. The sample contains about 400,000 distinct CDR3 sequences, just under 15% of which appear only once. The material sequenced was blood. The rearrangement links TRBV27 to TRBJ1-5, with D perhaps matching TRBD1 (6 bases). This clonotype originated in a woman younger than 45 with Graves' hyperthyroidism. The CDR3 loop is CASISLSGGVSNQPQHF. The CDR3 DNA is TGTGCCAGCATCTCTCTTTCGGGGGGCGTGAGCAATCAGCCCCAGCATTTT.